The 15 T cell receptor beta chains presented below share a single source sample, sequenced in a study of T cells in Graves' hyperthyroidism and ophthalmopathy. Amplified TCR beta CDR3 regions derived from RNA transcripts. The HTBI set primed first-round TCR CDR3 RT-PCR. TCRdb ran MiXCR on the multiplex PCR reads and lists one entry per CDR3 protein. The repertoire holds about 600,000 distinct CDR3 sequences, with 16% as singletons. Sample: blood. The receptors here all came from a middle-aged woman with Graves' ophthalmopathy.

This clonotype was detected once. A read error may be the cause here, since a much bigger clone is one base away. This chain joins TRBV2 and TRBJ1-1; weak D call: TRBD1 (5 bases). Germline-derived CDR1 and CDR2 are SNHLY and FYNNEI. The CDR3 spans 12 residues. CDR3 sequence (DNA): TGTGCCAGCAGTACAGCGGACACTGACGCTTTCTTT. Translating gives CASSTADTDAFF.

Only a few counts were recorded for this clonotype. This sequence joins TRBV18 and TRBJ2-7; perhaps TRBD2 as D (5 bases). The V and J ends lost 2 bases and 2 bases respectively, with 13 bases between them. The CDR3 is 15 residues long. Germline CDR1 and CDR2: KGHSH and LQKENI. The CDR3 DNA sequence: TGTGCCAGCTCACCAAAGGCAGGAGGAGCCTACGAGCAGTACTTC. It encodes CASSPKAGGAYEQYF.

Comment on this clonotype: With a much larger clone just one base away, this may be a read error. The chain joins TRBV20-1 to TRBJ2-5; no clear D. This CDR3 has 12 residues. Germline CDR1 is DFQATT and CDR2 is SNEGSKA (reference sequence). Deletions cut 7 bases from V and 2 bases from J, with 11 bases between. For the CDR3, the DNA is TGCAGTGTTAGCCGGAAGCAAGAGACCCAGTACTTC. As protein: CSVSRKQETQYF.

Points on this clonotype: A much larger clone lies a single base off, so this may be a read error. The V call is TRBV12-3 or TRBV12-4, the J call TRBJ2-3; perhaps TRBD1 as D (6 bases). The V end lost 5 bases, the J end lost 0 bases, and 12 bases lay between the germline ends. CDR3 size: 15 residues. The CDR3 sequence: CASSTQQGSTDTQYF. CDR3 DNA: TGTGCCAGCAGTACCCAGCAGGGGAGCACAGATACGCAGTATTTT.

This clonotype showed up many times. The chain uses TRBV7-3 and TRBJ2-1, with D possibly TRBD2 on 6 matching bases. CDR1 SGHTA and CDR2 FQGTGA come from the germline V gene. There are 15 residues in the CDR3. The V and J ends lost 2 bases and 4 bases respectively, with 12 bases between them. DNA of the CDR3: TGTGCCAGCAGCTTAGTGCGGGAACTTTACAATGAGCAGTTCTTC. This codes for CASSLVRELYNEQFF.

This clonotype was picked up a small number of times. CDR3 in DNA: TGTGCCAGCAGCCGGGTGGCCGGGGAGCTGTTTTTT. It encodes CASSRVAGELFF. The V gene is TRBV12-3 or TRBV12-4, the J gene TRBJ2-2; D gene uncertain. CDR3 size: 12 residues. Trimming shortened V by 6 bases and J by 6 bases, and 8 bases separated the two germline ends.

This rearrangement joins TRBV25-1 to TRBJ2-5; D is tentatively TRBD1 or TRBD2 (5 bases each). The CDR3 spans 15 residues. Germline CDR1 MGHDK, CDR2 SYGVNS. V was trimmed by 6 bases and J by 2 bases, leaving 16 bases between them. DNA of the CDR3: TGTGCCAGCAGGTCAAACTCCGGGACGCAAGAGACCCAGTACTTC. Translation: CASRSNSGTQETQYF.

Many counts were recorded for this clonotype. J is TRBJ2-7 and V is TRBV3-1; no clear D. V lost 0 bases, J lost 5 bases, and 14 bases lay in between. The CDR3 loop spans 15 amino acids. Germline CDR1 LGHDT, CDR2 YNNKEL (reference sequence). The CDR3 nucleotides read TGTGCCAGCAGCCAAGAACTGGGAACTTCGGACGAGCAGTACTTC. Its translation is CASSQELGTSDEQYF.

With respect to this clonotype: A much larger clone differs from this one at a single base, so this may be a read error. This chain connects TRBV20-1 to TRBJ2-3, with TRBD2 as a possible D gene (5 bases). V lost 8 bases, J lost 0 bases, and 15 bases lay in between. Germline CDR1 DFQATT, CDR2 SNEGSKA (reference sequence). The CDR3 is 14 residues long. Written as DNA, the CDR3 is TGCAGTACCAGTCGCGAGGGAAGCACAGATACGCAGTATTTT. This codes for CSTSREGSTDTQYF.

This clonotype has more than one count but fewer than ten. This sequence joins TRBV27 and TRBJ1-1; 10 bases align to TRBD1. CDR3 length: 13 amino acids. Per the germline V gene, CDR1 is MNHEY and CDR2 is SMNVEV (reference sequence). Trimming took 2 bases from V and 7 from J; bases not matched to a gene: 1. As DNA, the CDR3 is TGTGCCAGCAGTTTAAGGGACAGGGGTGAAGCTTTCTTT. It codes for CASSLRDRGEAFF.

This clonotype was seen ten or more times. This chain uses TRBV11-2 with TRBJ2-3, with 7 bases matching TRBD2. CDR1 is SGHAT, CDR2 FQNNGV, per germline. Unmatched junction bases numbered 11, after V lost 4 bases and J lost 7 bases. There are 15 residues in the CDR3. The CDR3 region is CASSSGGRGRNTQYF. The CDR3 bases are TGTGCCAGCAGCTCGGGCGGGAGAGGAAGAAATACGCAGTATTTT.

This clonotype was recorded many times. The CDR3 coding sequence is TGTGCCAGCAGCGCGCTGACGGGGGGCGGTGAGCAGTTCTTC. Its translation: CASSALTGGGEQFF. The chain has TRBV7-8 and TRBJ2-1; D is perhaps TRBD2 (7 bases). Germline V gene lookup returns CDR1 SGHVS and CDR2 FQNEAQ. CDR3 length: 14 residues. The ends were cut back, 5 bases at V and 9 bases at J, with 17 bases in the middle.

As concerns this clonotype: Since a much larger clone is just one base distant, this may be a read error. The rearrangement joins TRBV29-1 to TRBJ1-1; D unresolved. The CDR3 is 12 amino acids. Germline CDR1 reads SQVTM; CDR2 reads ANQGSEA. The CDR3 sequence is CSVTILNTEASF. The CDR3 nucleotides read TGCAGCGTTACGATCCTGAACACTGAAGCTTCCTTT.

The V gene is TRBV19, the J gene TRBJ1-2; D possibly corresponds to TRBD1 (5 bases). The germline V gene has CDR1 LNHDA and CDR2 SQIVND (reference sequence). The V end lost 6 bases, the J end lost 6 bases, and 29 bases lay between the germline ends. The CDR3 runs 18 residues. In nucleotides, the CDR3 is TGTGCCAGTAGCCCCTTTTCCGCAGCGGCAGGGCCCCTTCATGGCTACACCTTC. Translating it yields CASSPFSAAAGPLHGYTF.

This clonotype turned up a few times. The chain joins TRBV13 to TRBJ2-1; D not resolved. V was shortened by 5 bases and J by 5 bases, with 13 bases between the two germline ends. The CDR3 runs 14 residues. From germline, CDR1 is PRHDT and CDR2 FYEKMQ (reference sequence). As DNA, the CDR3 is TGTGCCAGCAGCCCAAGACGGGTAAACAATGAGCAGTTCTTC. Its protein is CASSPRRVNNEQFF.